Given below is one T cell receptor beta chain in context. Via MiXCR, TCRdb re-called the RT-PCR reads, giving one row per CDR3 protein. This sample has approximately 720,000 distinct CDR3 sequences, with approximately 15% found just once. The clonotype was recovered from a female donor in good health, serving as a healthy control. Material for sequencing was memory CD4+ T cells from blood.

DNA for the CDR3: TGTGCCAGCAGCTCGCAGAGGGGGAACACCGGGGAGCTGTTTTTT. Protein sequence: CASSSQRGNTGELFF. The chain uses TRBV5-4 and TRBJ2-2; D assignment may be TRBD1 or TRBD2 (5 bases each). Germline CDR1 SGHNT, CDR2 YYREEE (reference sequence). The CDR3 is 15 residues long. The V end lost 3 bases, the J end lost 1 base, and 10 bases lay between the germline ends. The variable domain in full, with the rest retrieved from reference TRBV5-4 and TRBJ2-2, is ETGVTQSPTHLIKTRGQQVTLRCSSQSGHNTVSWYQQALGQGPQFIFQYYREEENGRGNFPPRFSGLQFPNYSSELNVNALELDDSALYLCASSSQRGNTGELFFGEGSRLTVL.